This TCR beta chain was obtained from a study of blood T cell repertoires in COVID-19. Study background: Samples came from the United States, Italy and Spain, spanning acute and convalescent COVID-19. PBMCs, B-cell-depleted T cells, or T cells were the source of the cDNA or gDNA that made up the material.

Per the authors' pipeline: From reference gene primer amplification, estimates of nucleated cell counts were derived. Only in-frame clones appear in the TCRdb table, and some are missing; sequencing was by immunoSEQ multiplex PCR. The D gene and trimming were derived from the DNA, and the V and J assignments and clone size from that table. The top ten clones hold around 47% of a sample with approximately 69,000 clones, more than 70% of them seen once. From germline, CDR1 is MNHEY and CDR2 SVGAGI. With 5 bases clipped from V and 0 bases from J, the junction kept 7 bases outside the gene matches. CDR3 size: 15 residues.

Sample: peripheral blood. This sequence originates from a human donor in a cohort sampled during active COVID-19. The chain uses TRBV6-5 and TRBJ2-7; TRBD1 aligns across 7 bases. The CDR3, as DNA: TGTGCCAGCAGTACAGAACAGGGGAACTCCTACGAGCAGTACTTC. Translated: CASSTEQGNSYEQYF.